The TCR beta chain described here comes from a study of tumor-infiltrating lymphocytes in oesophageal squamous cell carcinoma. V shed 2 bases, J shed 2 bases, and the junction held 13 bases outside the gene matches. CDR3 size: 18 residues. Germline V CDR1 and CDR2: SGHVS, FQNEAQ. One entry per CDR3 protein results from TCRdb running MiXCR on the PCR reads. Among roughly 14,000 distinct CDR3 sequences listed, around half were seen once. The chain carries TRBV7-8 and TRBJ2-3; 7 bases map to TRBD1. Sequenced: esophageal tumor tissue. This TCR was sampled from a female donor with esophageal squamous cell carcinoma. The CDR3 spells CASSLPETGTEYTDTQYF. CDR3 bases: TGTGCCAGCAGCTTACCCGAGACCGGGACAGAATACACAGATACGCAGTATTTT.